This entry is about one T cell receptor (beta chain). Its antigen is not yet known. Base qualities are not at hand, and no much larger clone is one base apart. TCRbeta CDR3 regions were amplified from genomic DNA by means of the immunoSEQ Assay, a bias-controlled multiplex PCR. As for the original processing: Within the assay, amplification of reference gene primers was used to estimate how many nucleated cells each sample contained. To quantify the absolute abundance of each unique TCRbeta CDR3 rearrangement, sequence reads were collapsed and filtered. Productive Simpson clonality was computed per sample as the square root of Simpson's diversity index over productive rearrangements. TCRdb took this table from immuneACCESS and kept in-frame rearrangements with V and J called. Such tables lack part of the clones; where checked against another copy, unresolved V genes explain under half of the gap, and the rest is unexplained. D and trimming come from the DNA, and the V and J calls and clone size come from that table. This sample has around 120,000 clones in its table, and roughly 87% of those were observed once. Less than 9.5% of the sample rests with the top ten.

This sample is part of a study of blood T cell repertoires in COVID-19 (dated by TCRdb to 2019 to 2021). Regarding the complete study: The collaborator samples originated in the United States, Italy and Spain and spanned the acute and convalescent phases of COVID-19. The prospective study material was composed of cDNA or gDNA derived from T cells, B-cell-depleted T cells, or PBMCs. Subjects who had been exposed to COVID-19, were actively infected with it, or had recovered from it provided the deeply sampled blood TCRbeta repertoires that made up the dataset. The repertoires were released in a freely available public database meant as a resource for research on the immune response to SARS-CoV-2. Samples came from the ongoing ImmuneRACE study (first 160 participants) plus 1,254 subjects from 6 global collaborators. The sample metadata nearly always contained a de-identified subject ID, COVID-19 status, age in years and sex. Where HLA class I and class II types were available, the types were taken from metadata supplied by the sample provider, not from assay-based typing. The investigation overall reported the following: The amount of clinical and demographic metadata varied by source and participant and was provided uncurated.

The collaborating institutions used their own protocols to collect whole blood in K2EDTA tubes. For TCRbeta analysis, collaborators shipped samples as frozen whole blood, isolated PBMCs, or DNA extracted from either of those sample types. CDR3 length: 17 amino acids, cysteine to phenylalanine. Only CDR3 DNA is held: 51 bases, read in frame from base 1. The germline V gene yields KGHSH for CDR1 and LQKENI for CDR2. V lost 2 bases and J lost 6 bases, and the count of bases not matched to a germline gene is 11. In this chain, TRBV18 is recombined with TRBJ2-1; 9 bases in the junction line up with TRBD1. The TCR originated in a human donor in a cohort sampled during active COVID-19. Sequenced material: peripheral blood. The CDR3 here reads CASSPEFRDREGNEQFF. The DNA sequence is given as TGTGCCAGCTCACCAGAGTTCCGGGACAGGGAGGGCAATGAGCAGTTCTTC.